The clone carrying this T cell receptor beta chain has ten or more counts. Every TCR cDNA molecule bore its own unique molecular identifier. TCRdb fed the 5' RACE reads into MiXCR, producing one record per CDR3 protein. This table holds more than 30,000 distinct CDR3 sequences, under 11% found once. This entry belongs to a study of spatial heterogeneity in lung cancer. Study overall: PBMC samples from follow-up, when available, were sequenced at a median of about two years post-resection.

Germline V lookup: CDR1 LNHDA, CDR2 SQIVND (reference sequence). Trimming took 3 bases from V and 5 from J; bases not matched to a gene: 5. The CDR3 contains 15 residues. The time point denotes: blood at routine non-recurrence follow-up after resection. Without sorting, whole RNA was sequenced from tumor, nontumor lung or frozen PBMC. This specimen consisted of PBMCs, obtained at follow-up. The sequence was collected from a female donor with early-stage non-small cell lung cancer. The chain combines TRBV19 with TRBJ2-4; 9 bases agree with TRBD1. The CDR3 DNA sequence: TGTGCCAGTAGTATGGGGACAGGGCCCCAAAACATTCAGTACTTC. Protein product: CASSMGTGPQNIQYF.